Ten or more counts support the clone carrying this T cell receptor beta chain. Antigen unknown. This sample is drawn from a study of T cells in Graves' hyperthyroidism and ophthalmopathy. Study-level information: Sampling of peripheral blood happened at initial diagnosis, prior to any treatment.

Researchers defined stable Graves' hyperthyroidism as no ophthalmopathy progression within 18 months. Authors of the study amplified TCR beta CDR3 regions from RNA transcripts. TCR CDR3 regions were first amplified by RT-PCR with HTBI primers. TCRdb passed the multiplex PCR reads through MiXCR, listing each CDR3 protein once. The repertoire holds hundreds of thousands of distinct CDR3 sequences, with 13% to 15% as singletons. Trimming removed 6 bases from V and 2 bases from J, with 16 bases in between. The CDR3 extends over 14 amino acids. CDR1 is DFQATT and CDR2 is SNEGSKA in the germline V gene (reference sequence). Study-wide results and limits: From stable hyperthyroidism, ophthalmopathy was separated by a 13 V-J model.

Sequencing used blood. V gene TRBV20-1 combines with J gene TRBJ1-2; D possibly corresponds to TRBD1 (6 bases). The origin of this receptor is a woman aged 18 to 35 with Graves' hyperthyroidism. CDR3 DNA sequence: TGCAGTGCGACCCGGGACATACTAAACTATGGCTACACCTTC. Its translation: CSATRDILNYGYTF.